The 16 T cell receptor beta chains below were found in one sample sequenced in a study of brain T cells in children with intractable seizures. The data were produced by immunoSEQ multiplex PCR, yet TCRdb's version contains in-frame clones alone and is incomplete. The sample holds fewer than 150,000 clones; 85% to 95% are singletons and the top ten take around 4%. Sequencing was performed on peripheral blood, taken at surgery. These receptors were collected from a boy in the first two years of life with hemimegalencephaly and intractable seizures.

The CDR3 DNA reads as TGTGCCAGCAGCTTAGTAACAGGGGGTGGCGACTATGGCTACACCTTC. Translating gives CASSLVTGGGDYGYTF. The chain carries TRBV7-6 and TRBJ1-2, with 8 bases matching TRBD1. The V gene's germline CDR1 is SGHVS and CDR2 FNYEAQ. Trimming at V came to 1 base and at J to 3 bases, leaving 7 bases not matched to a gene. The CDR3 covers 16 residues. The variable domain in full, with the rest retrieved from reference TRBV7-6 and TRBJ1-2, is GAGVSQSPRYKVTKRGQDVALRCDPISGHVSLYWYRQALGQGPEFLTYFNYEAQQDKSGLPNDRFSAERPEGSISTLTIQRTEQRDSAMYRCASSLVTGGGDYGYTFGSGTRLTVV.

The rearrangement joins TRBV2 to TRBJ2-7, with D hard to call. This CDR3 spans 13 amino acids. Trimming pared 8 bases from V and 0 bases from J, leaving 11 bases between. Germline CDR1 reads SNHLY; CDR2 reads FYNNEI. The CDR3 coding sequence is TGTGCCAGCCTACTGGCTAGCTCCTACGAGCAGTACTTC. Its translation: CASLLASSYEQYF. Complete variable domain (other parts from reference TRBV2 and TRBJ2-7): EPEVTQTPSHQVTQMGQEVILRCVPISNHLYFYWYRQILGQKVEFLVSFYNNEISEKSEIFDDQFSVERPDGSNFTLKIRSTKLEDSAMYFCASLLASSYEQYFGPGTRLTVT.

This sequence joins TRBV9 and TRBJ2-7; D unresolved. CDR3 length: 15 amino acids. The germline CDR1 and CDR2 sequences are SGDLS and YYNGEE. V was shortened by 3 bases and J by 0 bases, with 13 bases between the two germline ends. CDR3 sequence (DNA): TGTGCCAGCAGCGAAAGTAGTGGTAGCTCCTACGAGCAGTACTTC. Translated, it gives CASSESSGSSYEQYF.

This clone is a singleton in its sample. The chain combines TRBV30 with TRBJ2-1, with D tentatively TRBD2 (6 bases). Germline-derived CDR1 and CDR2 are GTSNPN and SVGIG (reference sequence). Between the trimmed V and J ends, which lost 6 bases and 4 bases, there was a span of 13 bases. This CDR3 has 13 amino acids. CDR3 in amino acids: CACGTGTYNEQFF. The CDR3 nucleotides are TGTGCCTGCGGGACCGGGACTTACAATGAGCAGTTCTTC.

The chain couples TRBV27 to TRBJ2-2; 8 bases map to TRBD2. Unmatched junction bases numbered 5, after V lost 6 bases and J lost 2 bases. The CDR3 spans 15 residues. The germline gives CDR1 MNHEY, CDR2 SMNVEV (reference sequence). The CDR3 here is CASRSAGANTGELFF. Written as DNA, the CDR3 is TGTGCCAGCAGGTCAGCGGGAGCCAACACCGGGGAGCTGTTTTTT.

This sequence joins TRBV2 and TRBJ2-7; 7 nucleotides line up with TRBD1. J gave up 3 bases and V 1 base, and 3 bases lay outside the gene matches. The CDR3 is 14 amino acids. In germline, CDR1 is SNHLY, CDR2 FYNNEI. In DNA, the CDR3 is TGTGCCAGCAGTGAAGGCGCAGGGGGCTACGAGCAGTACTTC. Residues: CASSEGAGGYEQYF.

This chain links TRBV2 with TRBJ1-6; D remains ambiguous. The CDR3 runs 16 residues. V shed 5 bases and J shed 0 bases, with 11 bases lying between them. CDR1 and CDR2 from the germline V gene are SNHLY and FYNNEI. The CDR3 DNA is TGTGCCAGCAGTCAACTCCGGAGCTCCTATAATTCACCCCTCCACTTT. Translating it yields CASSQLRSSYNSPLHF.

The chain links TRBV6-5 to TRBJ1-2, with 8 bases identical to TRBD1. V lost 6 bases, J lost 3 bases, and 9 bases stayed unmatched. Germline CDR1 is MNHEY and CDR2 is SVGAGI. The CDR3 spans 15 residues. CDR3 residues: CASRPGQGTDYGYTF. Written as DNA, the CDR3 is TGTGCCAGCAGGCCCGGACAGGGAACAGACTATGGCTACACCTTC.

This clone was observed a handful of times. The CDR3 DNA reads TGCGCCAGCAGCCTCATAGCGGGGGACACCGGGGAGCTGTTTTTT. This codes for CASSLIAGDTGELFF. V gene TRBV4-3 combines with J gene TRBJ2-2, with TRBD2 identical over 9 bases. This CDR3 is built from 15 residues. Per the germline V gene, CDR1 is LGHNA and CDR2 is YSLEER. J gave up 3 bases and V 4 bases, and 3 bases lay outside the gene matches.

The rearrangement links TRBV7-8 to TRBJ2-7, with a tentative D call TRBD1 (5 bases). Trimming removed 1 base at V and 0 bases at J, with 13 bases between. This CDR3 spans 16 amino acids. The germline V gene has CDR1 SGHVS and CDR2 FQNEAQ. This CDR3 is CASSLGSGPRSYEQYF. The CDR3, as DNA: TGTGCCAGCAGCTTAGGTTCAGGGCCCCGCTCCTACGAGCAGTACTTC.

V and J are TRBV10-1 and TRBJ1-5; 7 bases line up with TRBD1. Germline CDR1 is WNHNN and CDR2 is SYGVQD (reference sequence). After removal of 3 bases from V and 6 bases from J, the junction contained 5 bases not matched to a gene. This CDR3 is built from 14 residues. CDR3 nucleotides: TGCGCCAGCAGTGAAAGGGGGCTGGTTCAGCCCCAGCATTTT. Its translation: CASSERGLVQPQHF.

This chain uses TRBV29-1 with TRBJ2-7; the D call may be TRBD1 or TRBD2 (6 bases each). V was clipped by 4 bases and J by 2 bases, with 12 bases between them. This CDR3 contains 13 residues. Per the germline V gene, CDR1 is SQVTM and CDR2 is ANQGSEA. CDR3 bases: TGCAGCGTTGCCCGGGGGCCGACCTACGAGCAGTACTTC. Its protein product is CSVARGPTYEQYF.

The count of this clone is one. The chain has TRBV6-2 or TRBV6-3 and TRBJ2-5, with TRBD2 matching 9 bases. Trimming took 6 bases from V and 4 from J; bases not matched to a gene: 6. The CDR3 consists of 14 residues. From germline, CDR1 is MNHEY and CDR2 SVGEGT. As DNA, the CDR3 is TGTGCCAGCAGCCACCTAGCGGGAAGAGAGACCCAGTACTTC. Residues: CASSHLAGRETQYF.

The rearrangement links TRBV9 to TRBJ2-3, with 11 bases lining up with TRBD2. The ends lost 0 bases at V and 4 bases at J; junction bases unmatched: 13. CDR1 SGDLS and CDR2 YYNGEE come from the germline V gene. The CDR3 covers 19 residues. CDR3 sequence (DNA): TGTGCCAGCAGCGTAGGGCATTGGACTAGCGGGTGGGTCCCAGATACGCAGTATTTT. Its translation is CASSVGHWTSGWVPDTQYF.

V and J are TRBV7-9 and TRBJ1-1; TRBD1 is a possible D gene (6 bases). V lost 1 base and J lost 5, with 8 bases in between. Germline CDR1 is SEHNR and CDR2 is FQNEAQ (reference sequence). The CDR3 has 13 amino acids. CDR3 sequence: CASSLEGGTEAFF. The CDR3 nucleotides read TGTGCCAGCAGCTTAGAAGGGGGGACTGAAGCTTTCTTT.

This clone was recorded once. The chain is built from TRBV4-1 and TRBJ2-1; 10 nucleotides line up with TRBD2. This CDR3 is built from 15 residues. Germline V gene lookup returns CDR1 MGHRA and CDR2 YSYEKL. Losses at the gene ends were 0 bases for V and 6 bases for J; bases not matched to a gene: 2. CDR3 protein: CASSQDLAGVNEQFF. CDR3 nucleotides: TGCGCCAGCAGCCAAGATCTAGCGGGAGTCAATGAGCAGTTCTTC.